The sequence of this TCR beta chain was determined in a study of somatic mutations in cytotoxic T cells in rheumatoid arthritis listed by TCRdb under 2017. Background on the whole study: Peripheral blood (around 29 ml EDTA) was collected from patients immediately after diagnosis and before any treatment began. In newly diagnosed rheumatoid arthritis without treatment, the study examined if expanded CD8+ T-cell clones harbor somatic mutations, relying on TCRB deep sequencing to characterize clonality. Sorted V beta1+ cells also underwent TCRB sequencing, and some V beta antibody-stained T-cell populations were flow-sorted at nearly 100% purity on a FACSAria II or Sony SH800. Median age was essentially the same in the patient group and the control group. TCRB deep sequencing covered about 60 patients with rheumatoid arthritis along with around 22 healthy controls.

Genomic DNA underwent TCRB CDR3 sequencing using the immunoSEQ assay. The authors' pipeline ran thus. Published virus-specific TCRB sequences were compared with patient CD8+ clones larger than 1%, and only a few matches were found. The analyses included only productive TCRB rearrangements. Clonality was calculated as a Shannon entropy-based productive clonality index, and a clone was defined by a unique TCRB CDR3 sequence. Repertoire overlap for a pair of samples was computed from each clone's template counts relative to total templates per sample. Flow cytometry-measured V-gene usage correlated with V-gene usage from TCRB sequencing, with a Spearman r of approximately 0.6. TCRdb took this table from immuneACCESS and kept in-frame rearrangements with V and J called. Such tables lack part of the clones; where checked against another copy, unresolved V genes explain under half of the gap, and the rest is unexplained. V, J and clone size were drawn from that table, and D and trimming were deduced from the DNA. The sample profile shows 15,000 to 20,000 clones; 77% of them were found once. The top ten clonotypes cover about an eighth of the sample.

Positive magnetic bead selection on an AutoMACS was used to isolate CD4+ and CD8+ cells, with flow cytometry used to check purity. Clonal expansions were first screened by flow cytometry with a TCR V beta antibody panel, then characterized by TCRB deep sequencing of sorted CD8+ fractions. Peripheral blood mononuclear cells were isolated by Ficoll-Paque PLUS density gradient separation. DNA was extracted from CD4-enriched, CD8-enriched or PBMC samples with Nucleospin Tissue or Tissue XS kits and quantified with a Qubit 2.0 fluorometer. Based on the germline V gene (reference sequence), the CDR1 and CDR2 sequences are SEHNR and FQNEAQ. From the cysteine through the phenylalanine, the CDR3 covers 16 amino acids. Only CDR3 DNA is held: 48 bases, read in frame from base 1. Ends trimmed: V by 4 bases, J by 7 bases; bases unmatched to a gene: 8. Overall study outcomes, separate from this receptor: CD8+ T-cell clonality in rheumatoid arthritis patients was not significantly different from that in age-matched healthy controls. CD8+ clonality increased with age in patients (Spearman r ≈ 0.5) but not in healthy controls. The finding that TRBV07 was slightly underrepresented in patients was left unadjusted for multiple comparisons. The largest CD8+ clone made up more than 20% of CD8+ cells in 8 of 65 patients, and blood and synovial fluid shared several identical CD8+ TCRB sequences. It was unknown which antigens the expanded CD8+ clones targeted, and their absence from virus-specific databases did not exclude viral specificity.

The table lists this clone with a count of one. Its target antigen remains unknown. The input lacks base qualities; no much larger clone sits a single base away. The sequencing sample was made of CD8+ T cells sorted from blood. The receptor's source is an adult with rheumatoid arthritis. This receptor chain uses TRBV7-9 and TRBJ2-3, with 13 junctional bases fitting TRBD2. The bases are TGTGCCAGCAGCTCCCCCACTAGCGGGGGGGAATATACGCAGTATTTT. The resulting protein is CASSSPTSGGEYTQYF.